This TCR beta chain was captured in a study of cytomegalovirus exposure and HLA in healthy donors (dated by TCRdb to about 2017). Context from the whole study: An earlier analysis of 587 of the donors reported about 250 Gb of sequence data and 120 million or so unique TCR beta sequences from about 179 million T cells. Roughly 310 gigabases of sequencing data and around 87 million unique TCR sequences were included in an early release covering under 650 HLA-typed donors. Of the approximately 400 genotyped donors, approximately 83% fell in the genetic ancestry cluster associated with self-reported Caucasian donors. The study aimed to test whether signatures of past pathogen exposure could be identified by cataloging public T cell receptors. Using immunosequencing, the study profiled T cell repertoires from 666 subjects and related those repertoires to cytomegalovirus serostatus. In addition to the first cohort of approximately 670 subjects, a separate validation cohort of around 110 different subjects was used. To predict cytomegalovirus infection status, the study brought together high-throughput TCR immunosequencing, statistical association of individual TCRs with disease status, and machine learning. In a later analysis, previously published TCR beta repertoires from more than 500 donors were re-analyzed and high-resolution HLA genotyping was added so that TCR occurrence patterns could be studied. Rather than using new phenotypic data, the later analysis identified candidate immune exposures from TCR beta sequences and from how often those sequences occurred across donors. An earlier analysis of fewer than 700 of the donors applied high-throughput TCR beta sequencing to assess whether each TCR beta V gene segment acted as functional or pseudogenic. Donor age, sex, ethnicity and CMV serostatus were compiled alongside the repertoire data. Genome-wide SNP genotypes for about 65% of the roughly 670 donors were used in a later genetic analysis, which treated that subset as a discovery cohort. All discovery cohort repertoires had been generated on a single sequencing platform. Both class I and class II loci were covered by HLA typing, at four-digit resolution. The number of donors typed differed by locus, with about 629-630 for A, B, C, DRB1 and DQB1, 522 for DQA1, 600 to 610 for DPA1, and some 440 for DPB1. About five DR-DQ haplotypes were treated as single units for association and clustering because of strong linkage in the cohort. Across about 370 genotyped donors of the cohort, an average of about 240,000 unique TCR beta nucleotide sequences per donor were sequenced, and approximately 19% of those sequences were non-productive. Study-level results and caveats: Approximately 18 rarely observed V segments, including chromosome 9 orphons, were excluded from the earlier analysis of about 500 of the donors because counts were too low. Because the 87-base-pair reads could not distinguish some IMGT-functional V segments, including TRBV6-2 and TRBV6-3, those segments were excluded. According to a later analysis, TCR association rates differed among HLA loci, with DRB1 alleles showing the most associated TCRs and HLA-C alleles showing the fewest. In an earlier analysis of 587 of the donors, most TCR beta V segments appeared in productive rearrangements about 87% or about 30% of the time, broadly matching IMGT annotations. A later analysis reported that several top co-occurrence clusters appeared linked to parvovirus B19, influenza, CMV and Epstein-Barr virus. Strong co-occurrence of HLA alleles, especially DR and DQ, made assigning TCR associations to individual alleles difficult. The authors suggested that the approach could potentially be extended to other disease states and immunological phenotypes. Presence/absence analyses assumed roughly uniform sequencing depth across donors, an assumption that may not hold. The sequencing pipeline was judged likely to have produced a cluster of highly shared sequence variants as a technical artifact. In a later analysis, HLA-associated TCR beta chains showed more clonal expansion and lower generation probabilities than non-associated chains that were equally common. The study listed 150 to 200 TCR beta chains as associated with cytomegalovirus. In a later genetic analysis, fewer N-insertions in productive TCRs were reported among donors in an Asian-associated ancestry cluster than the approximately 710-donor mean. In a later analysis, around 17,000 TCR beta sequences were associated with specific HLA alleles at a false discovery rate of 0.05. In a later analysis, most CMV-associated TCR beta chains were found to appear HLA-restricted, with HLA associations seemingly driven largely by CMV exposure. V-gene and J-gene trimming of TCR beta chains was associated with a missense DCLRE1C variant in a later genetic analysis, and the association was replicated in an independent cohort. Because some donors lacked HLA typing at each locus, the association tests relied only on the typed subset. Most TCR sequences were seen in very few donors, while some public TCRs were found in many individuals. A few of the identified cytomegalovirus-associated TCR beta chains were confirmed in vitro to be specific for cytomegalovirus antigens. The only immune exposure information available for the cohort was CMV serostatus. The classifier was reported to diagnose cytomegalovirus status with high specificity and sensitivity in both the original cohort and the validation cohort. A further reported finding was that TCR beta sequences accurately predicted the HLA-A and HLA-B alleles for most subjects in the first cohort. Correlated functional status among segregating V segments might be attributable to linkage disequilibrium, but an unknown experimental factor could not be ruled out. Only TCR beta chains were sequenced in this cohort, and the absence of alpha or paired-chain data limited detectable features.

Measured from the cysteine to the phenylalanine, the CDR3 is 13 residues long. Of the read, only the CDR3 DNA is kept; its 39 bases are in frame from base 1. The germline V gene (reference sequence) gives CDR1 as MNHNY and CDR2 as SVGAGI. For this chain, trimming is 6 bases at the V end and 3 bases at the J end, and the number of junction bases without a gene match is 4. The library was produced with the immunoSEQ multiplex PCR assay. A mixture of 60 forward primers for TCR Vbeta segments and 13 reverse primers for TCR Jbeta segments was used in the multiplex PCR. The CDR3 region of rearranged TCR beta genes was amplified from genomic DNA by a multiplex PCR assay. The amplified TCR beta libraries were sequenced on the Illumina HiSeq System as 87-base-pair reads. From the authors' description of their analysis: A later analysis counted some 80 million unique TCR beta chains across the 666 repertoires, and approximately 11 million of these chains were shared by at least two donors. Raw reads were error-corrected and collapsed into unique sequences with a nearest-neighbor algorithm that merged closely related sequences to remove PCR and sequencing errors. Alignment of CDR3 sequences to IMGT reference sequences was used to assign V, D and J gene segments. Each retained sequence needed at least a six-nucleotide match to both a V gene segment and a J gene segment. Rearrangements were classified as productive when the CDR3 lacked stop codons and remained in frame with V and J, and all other rearrangements were classified as non-productive. CDR3 was defined by IMGT convention, running from the second conserved V-encoded cysteine to the conserved J-encoded phenylalanine. The earlier analysis of about 560 of the donors excluded any sequence lacking an unambiguous match to a single V gene segment. In an earlier analysis of some 590 of the donors, a V segment was called functional when productive rearrangements were above 56.7%, and segregating when the standard deviation between donors exceeded 5%. A statistical classification framework was developed to diagnose cytomegalovirus status using the catalog of TCR beta chain sequences. In a later analysis, TCR nucleotide sequences were compared against IMGT/GENE-DB human TR gene sequences so that V and J genes could be assigned. Using the TCRdist pipeline, a later analysis assigned CDR3 sequences along with most-parsimonious VDJ recombination scenarios. In a later analysis, each TCR beta chain was defined by its CDR3 amino acid sequence together with its V-gene family, and reads lacking a unique V-gene family were excluded. A later analysis removed 500 to 600 highly shared, low-generation-probability nucleotide sequences to deal with suspected cross-contamination and a sequencing artifact. For each public chain, a later analysis derived a clonal expansion index from normalized ranks of inferred template counts within each repertoire. Generation probabilities in a later analysis came from a VDJ recombination model fitted to out-of-frame rearrangements, and those results were checked against IGoR. In a later analysis, TCR-TCR, TCR-HLA and TCR-CMV co-occurrence was scored with hypergeometric tests, and a repertoire-size bias correction was applied to TCR pairs. False discovery rates were estimated in a later analysis by permuting HLA or CMV assignments 20 times. In a later analysis, co-occurring TCRs were grouped using DBSCAN, and TCRdist sequence similarity was added for clustering within HLA-allele-positive subsets. Repertoires with fewer than 30,000 or more than 120,000 public chains, plus five repertoires with anomalous nucleotide sharing, were excluded from co-occurrence clustering. As stored in TCRdb, this immuneACCESS dataset retains in-frame rearrangements with V and J assigned. A fraction of the clones does not appear; measured against another copy, unresolved V genes explain less than half of the discrepancy, and the remainder lacks a known reason. V and J calls and clone size are given by that table; D and trimming were obtained from the DNA. The sample data list 100,000 to 150,000 clones, and roughly a tenth of these were observed just once. The ten largest account for 4.6% of the sample.

The cohort was made up of under 800 healthy bone marrow donors. At the time of sampling, all cohort members were nominally healthy, though unrecorded immune exposures were likely present. The donor tested CMV seropositive and was one of the 289 seropositive cohort members. Each donor provided a peripheral blood sample, and peripheral blood mononuclear cells were used for TCR beta sequencing. The Qiagen DNeasy Blood Extraction Kit was used to extract genomic DNA from the blood cell samples. Remarks on this clone: The antigen this receptor binds is unknown. No much larger clonotype is one base removed from it; base qualities were not supplied.

Sequenced: PBMCs. The receptor's source is a woman aged 18 to 35 in good health and CMV-seropositive. The chain was built from TRBV6-6 and TRBJ1-2, and TRBD1 matches 7 of the central bases. The base sequence is TGTGCCAGCAGCCCTACAGGGGACTATGGCTACACCTTC. It translates as CASSPTGDYGYTF.